This entry features one T cell receptor beta chain sequence. Its specificity is unknown. Donors underwent one heparinised blood draw, about 120 mL on average. Expressed TCRB transcripts were sequenced after all isolated RNA was converted to cDNA. Sequencing used immunoSEQ multiplex PCR; TCRdb keeps in-frame clones, though not all of them. Of tens of thousands of clones in the sample, 55% to 75% are singletons; the top ten hold approximately 2%. The data originate from a study of beta chain features in type 1 diabetes. Study-wide background: Examination covered around 100 million sorted cells spanning all samples.

Study-wide points: In type 1 diabetes patients, VDJ junctions had fewer insertions; deletions at these junctions were more frequent. For TCRB rearrangement, an influence of HLA type remained unresolved here.

The CDR3 is 14 amino acids. From germline, CDR1 is SGHRS and CDR2 YFSETQ. V lost 0 bases, J lost 3 bases, and 10 bases lay in between. V and J are TRBV5-1 and TRBJ2-7; D may be TRBD2 (5 bases). Sequencing was performed on Tregs from blood. This TCR came from a woman in her thirties or forties in good health. CDR3 loop: CASSLAPRGYEQYF. As DNA, the CDR3 is TGCGCCAGCAGCTTGGCACCCCGGGGCTACGAGCAGTACTTC.